This T cell receptor (beta chain) was found in a study of blood T cell repertoires in COVID-19. Study-level background: Material from acute and convalescent COVID-19 was sourced from the United States, Italy and Spain. Sources were T cells, B-cell-depleted T cells, or PBMCs; the material itself was cDNA or gDNA.

The germline CDR1 and CDR2 sequences are LGHNA and YSLEER. The CDR3 loop spans 13 amino acids. V was shortened by 0 bases and J by 10 bases, with 7 bases between the two germline ends. Authors' data handling: Reference gene primer amplification gave estimated nucleated cell counts. Assay: immunoSEQ multiplex PCR; the TCRdb copy retains only in-frame clones and omits some. From that table come the V and J calls and clone size; the DNA was used to work out D and trimming. The table has 210,000 or so clones, around 84% seen once. The chain has TRBV4-3 and TRBJ1-6; D is unclear. The receptor was derived from an elderly woman with active or convalescent COVID-19. Sample: peripheral blood. CDR3 bases: TGCGCCAGCAGCCAAGATCCGGGATCACCCCTCCACTTT. As protein: CASSQDPGSPLHF.